The clone carrying this TCR beta chain was recorded a few times. The sample comes from a study of T cell clones after liver transplantation. Study overall: Tolerance: complete withdrawal held at least one year, liver enzymes staying within twice normal.

Produced via immunoSEQ multiplex PCR; TCRdb's table is partial and in-frame only. This table holds roughly 100,000 clones, about 88% found once. The origin of this receptor is a human patient who received a liver transplant. Some T cells may have originated in the graft donor. Sequenced here: CD4+ T cells from blood, sampled about 50 months after liver transplant.

CDR3 amino acids: CASTRVGGVTEAFF. The CDR3 DNA reads as TGTGCCAGCACTCGAGTGGGGGGAGTAACTGAAGCTTTCTTT. The J gene is TRBJ1-1, the V gene TRBV28, with D perhaps matching TRBD1 (5 bases). The CDR3 covers 14 residues. V was clipped by 7 bases and J by 5 bases, with 17 bases between them. Germline assignment: CDR1 MDHEN and CDR2 SYDVKM.